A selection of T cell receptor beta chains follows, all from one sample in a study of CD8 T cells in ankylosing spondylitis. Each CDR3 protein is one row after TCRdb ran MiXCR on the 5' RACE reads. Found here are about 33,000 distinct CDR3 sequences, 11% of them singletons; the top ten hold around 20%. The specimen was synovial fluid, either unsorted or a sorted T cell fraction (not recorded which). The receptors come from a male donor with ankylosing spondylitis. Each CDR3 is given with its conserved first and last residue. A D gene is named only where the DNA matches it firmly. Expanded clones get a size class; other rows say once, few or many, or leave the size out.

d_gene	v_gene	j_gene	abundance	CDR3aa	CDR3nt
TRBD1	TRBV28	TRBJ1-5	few	CATLYQGANQPQHF	TGTGCCACCTTATATCAGGGGGCCAATCAGCCCCAGCATTTT
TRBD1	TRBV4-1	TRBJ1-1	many	CASSQWPGQGSEAFF	TGCGCCAGCAGCCAATGGCCGGGACAGGGGTCTGAAGCTTTCTTT
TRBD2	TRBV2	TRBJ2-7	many	CASRGLAGNF	TGTGCCAGCAGGGGGCTAGCGGGGAACTTC
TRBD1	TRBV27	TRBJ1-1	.	CASSTLGQVDGTEAFF	TGTGCCAGCAGTACTTTAGGACAGGTTGATGGCACTGAAGCTTTCTTT
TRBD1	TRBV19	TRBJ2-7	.	CASSKTGGAVVDEQYF	TGTGCCAGTAGTAAGACAGGGGGCGCGGTAGTCGACGAGCAGTACTTC
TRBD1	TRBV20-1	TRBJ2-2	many	CSAREIRTGAGELFF	TGCAGTGCTAGAGAGATCCGGACAGGGGCCGGGGAGCTGTTTTTT
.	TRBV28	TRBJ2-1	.	CASRQVPEQFF	TGTGCCAGCCGACAGGTTCCTGAGCAGTTCTTC
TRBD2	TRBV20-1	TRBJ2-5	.	CSASPGLAGVGETQYF	TGCAGTGCTAGCCCCGGACTAGCGGGAGTCGGAGAGACCCAGTACTTC
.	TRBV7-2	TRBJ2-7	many	CASSSRGPYEQYF	TGTGCCAGCAGTTCTCGCGGACCCTACGAGCAGTACTTC
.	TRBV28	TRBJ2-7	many	CASSLLQSYEQYF	TGTGCCAGCAGTTTATTACAGTCCTACGAGCAGTACTTC
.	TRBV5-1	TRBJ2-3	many	CASSLTPDTQYF	TGCGCCAGCAGCCTAACCCCAGATACGCAGTATTTT
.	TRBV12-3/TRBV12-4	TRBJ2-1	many	CASSLSAYEQFF	TGTGCCAGCAGTTTATCAGCCTATGAGCAGTTCTTC
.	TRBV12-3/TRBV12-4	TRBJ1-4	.	CASIHGEDREKLFF	TGTGCCAGCATCCATGGGGAGGATAGAGAAAAACTGTTTTTT
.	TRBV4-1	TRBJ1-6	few	CASSRGKPLHF	TGCGCCAGCAGCCGCGGGAAACCCCTCCACTTT
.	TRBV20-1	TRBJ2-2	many	CSAEGLSTGELFF	TGCAGTGCGGAAGGGTTATCCACCGGGGAGCTGTTTTTT
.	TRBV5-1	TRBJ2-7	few	CASSLSVAGLYEQYF	TGCGCCAGCAGCTTGAGTGTTGCAGGACTCTACGAGCAGTACTTC
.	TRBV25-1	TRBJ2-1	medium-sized	CASSTIDNEQFF	TGTGCCAGCAGCACCATAGACAATGAGCAGTTCTTC
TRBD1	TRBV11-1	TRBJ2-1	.	CASLDRGKNEQFF	TGTGCCAGCTTAGACAGGGGGAAGAATGAGCAGTTCTTC
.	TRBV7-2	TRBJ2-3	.	CASSPLATDTQYF	TGTGCCAGCAGCCCGCTGGCCACAGATACGCAGTATTTT
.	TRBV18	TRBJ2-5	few	CASSPRGGVQETQYF	TGTGCCAGCTCACCGAGAGGCGGGGTTCAAGAGACCCAGTACTTC
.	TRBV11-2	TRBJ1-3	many	CASRQTTAGNTIYF	TGTGCCAGCAGGCAGACGACAGCTGGAAACACCATATATTTT
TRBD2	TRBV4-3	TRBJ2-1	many	CASSQVLAGGKNNEQFF	TGCGCCAGCAGCCAAGTACTAGCGGGAGGGAAGAACAATGAGCAGTTCTTC
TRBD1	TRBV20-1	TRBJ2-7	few	CSPGTAYEQYF	TGCAGCCCCGGGACAGCCTACGAGCAGTACTTC
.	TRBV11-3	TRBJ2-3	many	CASRLRRDTDTQYF	TGTGCCAGCAGGTTAAGGAGGGACACAGATACGCAGTATTTT
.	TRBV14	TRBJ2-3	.	CASSPQGGLTDTQYF	TGTGCCAGCAGCCCCCAGGGGGGACTCACAGATACGCAGTATTTT
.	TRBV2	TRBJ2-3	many	CASSRRWQTTDTQYF	TGTGCCAGCAGCCGTCGTTGGCAGACGACAGATACGCAGTATTTT
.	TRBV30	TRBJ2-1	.	CAWTTTYNEQFF	TGTGCCTGGACGACGACGTACAATGAGCAGTTCTTC
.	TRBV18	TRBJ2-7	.	CASSPSGAHEQYF	TGTGCCAGCTCACCCTCGGGAGCCCACGAGCAGTACTTC
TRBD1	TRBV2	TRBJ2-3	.	CASSEWTGVVDTQYF	TGTGCCAGCAGTGAGTGGACAGGGGTCGTAGATACGCAGTATTTT
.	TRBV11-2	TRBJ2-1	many	CASSLISGSFYNEQFF	TGTGCCAGCAGCTTAATATCCGGGAGTTTCTACAATGAGCAGTTCTTC
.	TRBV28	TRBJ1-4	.	CASSLHSFNEKLFF	TGTGCCAGCAGTTTGCACAGTTTCAACGAAAAACTGTTTTTT
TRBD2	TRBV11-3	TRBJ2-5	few	CASSQTSGYQETQYF	TGTGCCAGCAGCCAGACTAGCGGGTACCAAGAGACCCAGTACTTC
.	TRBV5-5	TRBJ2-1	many	CASSYDQGSYNEQFF	TGTGCCAGCAGCTATGACCAGGGGTCCTACAATGAGCAGTTCTTC
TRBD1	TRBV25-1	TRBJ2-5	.	CASSARQGNQETQYF	TGTGCCAGCAGTGCGAGACAGGGTAACCAAGAGACCCAGTACTTC
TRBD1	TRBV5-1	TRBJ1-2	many	CASSPGQPIYGYTF	TGCGCCAGCAGCCCGGGACAGCCAATCTATGGCTACACCTTC
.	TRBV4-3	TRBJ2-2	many	CASSPHGPNTGELFF	TGCGCCAGCAGCCCACATGGTCCGAACACCGGGGAGCTGTTTTTT
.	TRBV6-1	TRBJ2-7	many	CASSTGPLPYEQYF	TGTGCCAGCAGCACGGGCCCTCTGCCCTACGAGCAGTACTTC
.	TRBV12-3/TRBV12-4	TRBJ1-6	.	CASSFGGSPLHF	TGTGCCAGCAGTTTCGGGGGTTCACCCCTCCACTTT
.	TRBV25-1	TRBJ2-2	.	CASSSRNTGELFF	TGTGCCAGCAGTTCGCGGAACACCGGGGAGCTGTTTTTT
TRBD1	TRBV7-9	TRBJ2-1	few	CASSPRLGGRNEQFF	TGTGCCAGCAGCCCTAGGTTAGGGGGCAGGAATGAGCAGTTCTTC
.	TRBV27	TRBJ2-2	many	CASSFQVNTGELFF	TGTGCCAGCAGTTTTCAAGTAAACACCGGGGAGCTGTTTTTT
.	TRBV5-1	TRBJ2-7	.	CASSLAGLSSTYEQYF	TGCGCCAGCAGCTTGGCGGGACTCAGCAGCACCTACGAGCAGTACTTC
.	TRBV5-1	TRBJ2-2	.	CASSPATGAPGELFF	TGCGCCAGCAGCCCGGCGACGGGGGCCCCCGGGGAGCTGTTTTTT
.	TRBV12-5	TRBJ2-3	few	CASAWSKDTQYF	TGTGCTAGTGCGTGGAGTAAGGATACGCAGTATTTT
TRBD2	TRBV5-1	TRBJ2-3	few	CASSTGLADLSTDTQYF	TGCGCCAGCAGCACGGGACTAGCGGATTTAAGCACAGATACGCAGTATTTT
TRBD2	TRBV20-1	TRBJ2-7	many	CSLITGTSGPPYEQYF	TGCAGTCTAATAACCGGGACTAGCGGTCCGCCCTACGAGCAGTACTTC
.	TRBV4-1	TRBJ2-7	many	CASSQEWPGLQTYEQYF	TGCGCCAGCAGCCAAGAATGGCCGGGACTTCAGACCTACGAGCAGTACTTC
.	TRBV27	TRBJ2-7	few	CASSLFFHRAEQYF	TGTGCCAGCAGTTTATTCTTCCACAGGGCCGAGCAGTACTTC
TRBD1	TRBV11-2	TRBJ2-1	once	CASSSRDRGYNEQFF	TGTGCCAGCAGCTCCCGGGACAGGGGATACAATGAGCAGTTCTTC
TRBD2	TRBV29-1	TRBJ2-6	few	CSVEGKLAGSSGANVLTF	TGCAGCGTTGAAGGGAAGCTAGCGGGTAGCTCTGGGGCCAACGTCCTGACTTTC
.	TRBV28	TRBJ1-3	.	CASSFTDSGNTIYF	TGTGCCAGCAGTTTTACAGACTCTGGAAACACCATATATTTT
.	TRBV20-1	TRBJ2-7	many	CSARGGYEQYF	TGCAGTGCTCGTGGGGGTTACGAGCAGTACTTC
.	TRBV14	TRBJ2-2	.	CASSHPNTGELFF	TGTGCCAGCAGCCACCCAAACACCGGGGAGCTGTTTTTT
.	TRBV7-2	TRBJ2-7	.	CASSLAGGWYEQYF	TGTGCCAGCAGCTTAGCAGGGGGTTGGTACGAGCAGTACTTC
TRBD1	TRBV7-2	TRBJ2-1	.	CASSFRQGALASDEQFF	TGTGCCAGCAGCTTTCGACAGGGGGCTTTAGCTTCCGATGAGCAGTTCTTC
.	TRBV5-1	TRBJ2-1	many	CASSGGTSSYNEQFF	TGCGCCAGCAGCGGAGGTACTAGCTCCTACAATGAGCAGTTCTTC
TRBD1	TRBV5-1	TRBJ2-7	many	CASSLRTGDYEQYF	TGCGCCAGCAGCTTGAGGACAGGTGACTACGAGCAGTACTTC